These 23 T cell receptor beta chains originate from one sample sequenced in a study of shared clonotypes between healthy human individuals. Sequencing was performed with immunoSEQ multiplex PCR; in TCRdb, only in-frame clones are kept and a portion is missing. The sample includes over a million clones, 65% to 80% of them seen just once. Sequencing used memory CD4+ T cells sorted from blood. Described subset: CD45RA-negative fraction. These receptors were collected from a man aged 18 to 30 in good health.

This clone has only one observation. The chain recombines TRBV11-2 with TRBJ2-7, with TRBD2 identical over 10 bases. With 5 bases clipped from V and 4 bases from J, the junction kept 8 bases outside the gene matches. This CDR3 spans 15 amino acids. The germline gives CDR1 SGHAT, CDR2 FQNNGV. CDR3 in DNA: TGTGCCAGCAGCCCGCGCGGAGCGGGGGGGTACGAGCAGTACTTC. Residues: CASSPRGAGGYEQYF.

J is TRBJ2-2 and V is TRBV2; 9 bases fit TRBD1. The CDR3 is made up of 17 amino acids. J gave up 6 bases and V 2 bases, and 10 bases lay outside the gene matches. The germline V gene encodes CDR1 SNHLY and CDR2 FYNNEI. CDR3 bases: TGTGCCAGCAGTGAACTTATAGGACAGGGGAATTCCGGGGAGCTGTTTTTT. It encodes CASSELIGQGNSGELFF.

About this clone itself: An end of the junction does not agree with germline; a read error may underlie this. The CDR3 DNA reads as TGCGCCAGCAGCCAGACGAGGGACAGGAGACTAGCGGGGGACCAAGAGGCCCAGTACTTC. Protein: CASSQTRDRRLAGDQEAQYF. This rearrangement joins TRBV4-1 to TRBJ2-5, with 12 nucleotides matching TRBD2. Germline V lookup: CDR1 MGHRA, CDR2 YSYEKL. The CDR3 sequence is 20 residues long.

This clone was seen a single time. A read error may produce the germline difference seen at one junction end. This chain joins TRBV7-8 and TRBJ2-2, with TRBD2 identical over 10 bases. Germline V lookup: CDR1 SGHVS, CDR2 FQNEAQ. CDR3 length: 17 residues. CDR3 amino acids: CASSSWETSGNPGELFF. DNA of the CDR3: TGTGCCAGCAGCTCCTGGGAAACTAGCGGGAACCCCGGGGAGCTGTTTTTT.

This clone has just a few counts. At the DNA level, this CDR3 is encoded by other sequences in the same sample as well. The genes are TRBV4-1 and TRBJ2-3; D unresolved. Germline CDR1 is MGHRA and CDR2 is YSYEKL. Between the trimmed V and J ends, which lost 2 bases and 2 bases, there was a span of 5 bases. CDR3 length equals 13 residues. CDR3 in amino acids: CASSQLYTDTQYF. The CDR3 nucleotides read TGCGCCAGCAGCCAACTCTACACAGATACGCAGTATTTT.

This chain uses TRBV5-4 with TRBJ2-3; either TRBD1 or TRBD2 may fit D (5 bases each). Trimming removed 3 bases from V and 0 bases from J, with 14 bases in between. Germline V gene data show CDR1 as SGHNT and CDR2 as YYREEE (reference sequence). The CDR3 consists of 16 residues. The CDR3 DNA reads TGTGCCAGCAGCTGGGACCTAGTCTCCAGCACAGATACGCAGTATTTT. It yields the protein CASSWDLVSSTDTQYF.

Points on this clone: Other DNA sequences within the sample encode an identical CDR3. The V call is TRBV7-2, the J call TRBJ1-2; no firm D call. This CDR3 region has 12 residues. With 3 bases removed from V and 1 base from J, the gap between germline ends came to 3 bases. Germline CDR1 SGHTA, CDR2 FQGNSA. For the CDR3, the DNA is TGTGCCAGCAGCTTCAGTAACTATGGCTACACCTTC. Its translation: CASSFSNYGYTF.

V gene TRBV28 combines with J gene TRBJ2-1; D is perhaps TRBD1 or TRBD2 (5 bases each). The germline gives CDR1 MDHEN, CDR2 SYDVKM. Trimming took 7 bases from V and 0 from J, leaving 13 bases between them. This CDR3 spans 15 amino acids. The CDR3 DNA reads TGTGCCAGCATCCTTCGGGGCGGCTCCTACAATGAGCAGTTCTTC. It translates to CASILRGGSYNEQFF. The whole variable domain, remainder taken from reference TRBV28 and TRBJ2-1, is DVKVTQSSRYLVKRTGEKVFLECVQDMDHENMFWYRQDPGLGLRLIYFSYDVKMKEKGDIPEGYSVSREKKERFSLILESASTNQTSMYLCASILRGGSYNEQFFGPGTRLTVL.

The chain uses TRBV30 and TRBJ2-5; TRBD1 or TRBD2 may be the D gene (5 bases each). CDR3 length equals 13 residues. Germline assignment: CDR1 GTSNPN and CDR2 SVGIG (reference sequence). The germline V and J ends were trimmed by 0 bases and 5 bases, with 10 bases remaining between them. The DNA of the CDR3 is TGTGCCTGGAGTGTACAGGCGGGCGAGACCCAGTACTTC. This encodes CAWSVQAGETQYF.

This chain joins TRBV29-1 and TRBJ2-3, with D maybe TRBD1 (6 bases). This CDR3 is 13 amino acids long. CDR1 and CDR2 from the germline V gene are SQVTM and ANQGSEA. Trimming removed 4 bases at V and 11 bases at J, with 19 bases between. CDR3 sequence reads: CSVGQLLDRRQYF. DNA of the CDR3: TGCAGCGTTGGCCAACTACTGGACAGAAGGCAGTATTTT.

The chain combines TRBV6-1 with TRBJ2-7; 8 bases agree with TRBD2. With 7 bases clipped from V and 4 bases from J, the junction kept 6 bases outside the gene matches. The CDR3 runs 13 residues. Germline V CDR1 and CDR2: MNHNS, SASEGT. In nucleotides, the CDR3 is TGTGCCAGCAAAATAGCGGGGTGGTACGAGCAGTACTTC. Protein product: CASKIAGWYEQYF.

This sequence joins TRBV6-5 and TRBJ2-1; D is ambiguous. Trimming removed 6 bases from V and 7 bases from J, with 7 bases in between. The CDR3 covers 11 residues. CDR1 and CDR2 from the germline V gene are MNHEY and SVGAGI. The CDR3 DNA follows: TGTGCCAGCAGATACGAAAATGAGCAGTTCTTC. This gives the protein CASRYENEQFF.

The rearrangement joins TRBV9 to TRBJ2-2; 10 nucleotides line up with TRBD2. The CDR3 is 15 residues long. Germline V lookup: CDR1 SGDLS, CDR2 YYNGEE. V dropped 6 bases and J dropped 8; count of bases not matched to a gene: 10. The CDR3, as DNA: TGTGCCAGCATAAGGGGACTAGCGATCGGAGGGGAGCTGTTTTTT. It encodes CASIRGLAIGGELFF. Drawing the rest from reference TRBV9 and TRBJ2-2, the complete variable domain is DSGVTQTPKHLITATGQRVTLRCSPRSGDLSVYWYQQSLDQGLQFLIQYYNGEERAKGNILERFSAQQFPDLHSELNLSSLELGDSALYFCASIRGLAIGGELFFGEGSRLTVL.

V usage is TRBV7-2 and J usage is TRBJ2-1, with a possible D match to TRBD2 (7 bases). Germline CDR1 SGHTA, CDR2 FQGNSA. This CDR3 contains 16 residues. V dropped 3 bases and J dropped 5 bases, with 17 bases sitting between them. Here the CDR3 reads CASSFRGGLPHNEQFF. The CDR3 DNA reads TGTGCCAGCAGCTTTAGGGGGGGATTACCTCACAATGAGCAGTTCTTC.

V is TRBV5-4 and J is TRBJ2-2; 11 bases line up with TRBD2. V lost 4 bases to trimming and J lost 1 base; unmatched junction nucleotides: 9. The CDR3 spans 18 residues. Germline V gene sequence: CDR1 SGHNT, CDR2 YYREEE (reference sequence). The CDR3 reads CASSPGTSGTKNTGELFF. The CDR3 coding sequence is TGTGCCAGCAGCCCAGGGACTAGCGGAACCAAGAACACCGGGGAGCTGTTTTTT.

The table lists this clone with a few counts. The CDR3 loop is CASSLGDSRETQYF. The DNA of the CDR3 is TGCGCCAGCAGCTTGGGGGACAGTCGGGAGACCCAGTACTTC. The V and J genes are TRBV5-1 and TRBJ2-5, with 7 bases fitting TRBD1. Germline V CDR1 and CDR2: SGHRS, YFSETQ. CDR3 length equals 14 residues. Trimming cost V 0 bases and J 5 bases; bases outside gene matches: 4.

With regard to this clone: One end of the junction fails to match germline, which may point to a read error. This chain joins TRBV5-5 and TRBJ2-5; D could derive from TRBD1 or TRBD2 (6 bases each). Germline V gene lookup returns CDR1 SGHKS and CDR2 YYEKEE (reference sequence). This CDR3 is built from 15 residues. CDR3 DNA: TGTGCCAGCACCTTGGGGGGCGGGCTTCAAGAGACCCAGTACTTC. Translated, it gives CASTLGGGLQETQYF.

The chain combines TRBV5-1 with TRBJ2-2; 8 bases are shared with TRBD1. From germline, CDR1 is SGHRS and CDR2 YFSETQ. Trimming at V came to 1 base and at J to 6 bases, leaving 8 bases not matched to a gene. The CDR3 runs to 16 residues. The CDR3 loop reads CASSLRGQGASGELFF. In nucleotides, the CDR3 is TGCGCCAGCAGCTTGCGGGGGCAGGGGGCGTCCGGGGAGCTGTTTTTT. The full variable domain, with the rest looked up from reference TRBV5-1 and TRBJ2-2, is KAGVTQTPRYLIKTRGQQVTLSCSPISGHRSVSWYQQTPGQGLQFLFEYFSETQRNKGNFPGRFSGRQFSNSRSEMNVSTLELGDSALYLCASSLRGQGASGELFFGEGSRLTVL.

This clone was counted between two and nine times. Different DNA sequences within this sample yield the same CDR3. The rearrangement uses TRBV27 and TRBJ2-3; D uncertain. V lost 5 bases and J lost 0, with 3 bases in between. The germline gives CDR1 MNHEY, CDR2 SMNVEV (reference sequence). This CDR3 comprises 12 residues. As DNA, the CDR3 is TGTGCCAGCAGTGCGAGCACAGATACGCAGTATTTT. Its translation is CASSASTDTQYF.

This clone has only one observation. The J gene is TRBJ2-3, the V gene TRBV11-2, with 8 bases fitting TRBD1. The CDR3 extends over 17 amino acids. V lost 3 bases, J lost 1 base, and 9 bases stayed unmatched. The V gene's germline CDR1 is SGHAT and CDR2 FQNNGV. CDR3 amino acids: CASSFPDRAWGTDTQYF. CDR3 coding DNA: TGTGCCAGCAGCTTCCCGGACAGGGCTTGGGGCACAGATACGCAGTATTTT.

This clone was observed a handful of times. The chain uses TRBV27 and TRBJ2-7, with 9 bases lining up with TRBD1. The CDR3 runs to 16 residues. V was clipped by 4 bases and J by 8 bases; unmatched bases: 15. In germline, CDR1 is MNHEY, CDR2 SMNVEV (reference sequence). CDR3 amino acids: CASSYGVRDRALQQYF. DNA of the CDR3: TGTGCCAGCAGTTATGGGGTCCGGGACAGGGCCTTGCAGCAGTACTTC.

The chain has TRBV18 and TRBJ1-3; the D is unclear. The CDR3 length is 14 residues. The germline V gene has CDR1 KGHSH and CDR2 LQKENI. V lost 0 bases and J 1 base, leaving 4 bases between the germline ends. The chain's CDR3 is CASSPPPSGNTIYF. The CDR3 DNA follows: TGTGCCAGCTCACCACCCCCTTCTGGAAACACCATATATTTT.

The rearrangement links TRBV19 to TRBJ1-2; maybe TRBD1 (5 bases). Germline CDR1 and CDR2: LNHDA and SQIVND (reference sequence). Trimming stripped 7 bases from V and 4 bases from J, with 19 bases between. This CDR3 has 15 residues. Here the CDR3 DNA reads TGTGCCAGTAAAAGCGGGCAGGCCGGGGGCTATGGCTACACCTTC. It codes for CASKSGQAGGYGYTF. Full variable domain (rest looked up from reference TRBV19 and TRBJ1-2): DGGITQSPKYLFRKEGQNVTLSCEQNLNHDAMYWYRQDPGQGLRLIYYSQIVNDFQKGDIAEGYSVSREKKESFPLTVTSAQKNPTAFYLCASKSGQAGGYGYTFGSGTRLTVV.